A single sample gave rise to the 3 T cell receptor beta chains below, sequenced in a study of blood T cell repertoires in COVID-19. Clones were read by immunoSEQ multiplex PCR, and TCRdb kept only the in-frame ones, dropping some. The repertoire includes about 80,000 clones, almost 85% of them detected once, and approximately 12% sits in the top ten. Sequences were obtained from peripheral blood. The receptors were gathered from an elderly man with acute or convalescent COVID-19.

The genes are TRBV21-1 and TRBJ1-6; the table's D call of TRBD1 was not tested on the DNA. TRBV21-1 is labeled a pseudogene. The length of the CDR3 is 15 residues. The CDR3 loop reads CASSKDTPPNSPLHF. The CDR3 DNA sequence: TGTGCCAGCAGCAAAGATACACCGCCGAATTCACCCCTCCACTTT.

The chain recombines TRBV3-1 (or the pseudogene TRBV3-2) with TRBJ2-7; D gene unclear. Germline CDR1 reads LGHDT; CDR2 reads YNNKEL (reference sequence). Between the trimmed V and J ends, which lost 1 base and 4 bases, there was a span of 17 bases. The CDR3 length is 16 residues. The chain's CDR3 is CASSQVEDVEWYEQYF. CDR3 nucleotide sequence: TGTGCCAGCAGCCAAGTCGAAGACGTGGAGTGGTACGAGCAGTACTTC.

V is TRBV18 and J is TRBJ2-1; 8 nucleotides match TRBD2. The CDR3 has 17 residues. Germline V gives CDR1 KGHSH, CDR2 LQKENI. The trim removed 6 bases at V and 4 bases at J, leaving 14 bases unmatched. The CDR3 protein is CASSPPERGRGYNEQFF. CDR3 bases: TGTGCCAGCTCGCCCCCTGAGCGGGGGAGGGGATACAATGAGCAGTTCTTC.